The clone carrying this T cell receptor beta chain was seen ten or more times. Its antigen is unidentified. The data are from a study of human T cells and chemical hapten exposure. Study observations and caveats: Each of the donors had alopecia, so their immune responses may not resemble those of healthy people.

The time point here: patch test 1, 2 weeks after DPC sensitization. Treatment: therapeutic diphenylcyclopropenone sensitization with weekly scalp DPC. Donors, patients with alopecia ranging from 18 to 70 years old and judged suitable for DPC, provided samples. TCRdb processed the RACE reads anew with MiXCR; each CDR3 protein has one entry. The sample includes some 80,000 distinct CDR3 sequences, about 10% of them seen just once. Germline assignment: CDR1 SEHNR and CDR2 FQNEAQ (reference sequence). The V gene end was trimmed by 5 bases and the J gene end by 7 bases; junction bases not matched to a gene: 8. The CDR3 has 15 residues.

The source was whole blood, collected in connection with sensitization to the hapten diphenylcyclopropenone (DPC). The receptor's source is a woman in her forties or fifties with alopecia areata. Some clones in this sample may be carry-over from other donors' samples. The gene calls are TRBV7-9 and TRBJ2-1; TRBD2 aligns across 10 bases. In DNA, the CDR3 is TGTGCCAGCAGCAATCTAGCGGGAGAGGGGAATGAGCAGTTCTTC. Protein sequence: CASSNLAGEGNEQFF. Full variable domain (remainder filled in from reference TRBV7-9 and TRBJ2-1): DTGVSQNPRHKITKRGQNVTFRCDPISEHNRLYWYRQTLGQGPEFLTYFQNEAQLEKSRLLSDRFSAERPKGSFSTLEIQRTEQGDSAMYLCASSNLAGEGNEQFFGPGTRLTVL.